This TCR beta chain appears in the sequencing data of a study of Ad26.COV2.S vaccination and SARS-CoV-2 variants. Trimming removed 6 bases from V and 4 bases from J; junction bases left unmatched: 9. Germline assignment: CDR1 SGHAT and CDR2 FQNNGV. The CDR3 has 16 residues. Study observations and caveats: Reported post-vaccination CD8+ and CD4+ T cell responses to spike showed substantial breadth.

On this clone: The antigen is not known.

Assay used: immunoSEQ multiplex PCR; TCRdb lists only in-frame clones, some missing. The sample lists fewer than 900,000 clones, around 90% occurring once. Treatment noted: some 19 received Ad26.COV2.S at low or high dose, single or two shots; roughly 5 received placebo; per-sample allocation not given. Sampling happened 63 days after the first vaccine or placebo injection. In Boston, the donor was an adult between 18-55 years of age. The source was peripheral blood, collected in a trial of Ad26.COV2.S vaccine versus placebo. The chain combines TRBV11-2 with TRBJ2-1; 10 nucleotides align to TRBD2. This clonotype was sampled from a person aged 18-60 years who received the Ad26.COV2.S COVID-19 vaccine or a placebo. The CDR3 is CASRGGLAGAYNEQFF. In DNA, the CDR3 is TGTGCCAGCAGGGGGGGGCTAGCGGGAGCATACAATGAGCAGTTCTTC.